Listed below are T cell receptor beta chains from one sample, sequenced in a study of blood T cell repertoires in COVID-19. This table comes from immunoSEQ multiplex PCR, and its TCRdb copy is limited to in-frame clones, with some not included. The table includes 200,000 or so clones, about 82% detected once. Material for sequencing was peripheral blood. Every receptor here comes from a woman under 40 with acute or convalescent COVID-19. Both conserved end residues are part of each CDR3. D genes are given only for firm matches. Only some rows state a clone size, as once, few, many or a class for expanded clones.

j_call: TRBJ1-2; d_call: NA; v_call: TRBV7-2; cdr3_length: 14; clone_size: once; cdr3_nt: TGTGCCAGCAGCTTAGGACACCGAACCCCTGGCTACACCTTC; cdr3_aa: CASSLGHRTPGYTF
j_call: TRBJ2-7; d_call: NA; v_call: TRBV5-6; cdr3_length: 14; clone_size: NA; cdr3_nt: TGTGCCAGCAGCTCCAAACAGGGCTCCTACGAGCAGTACTTC; cdr3_aa: CASSSKQGSYEQYF
j_call: TRBJ2-3; d_call: TRBD2; v_call: TRBV5-1; cdr3_length: 16; clone_size: NA; cdr3_nt: TGCGCCAGCAGCCGGGCCGGGACTAGCGGGACAGATACGCAGTATTTT; cdr3_aa: CASSRAGTSGTDTQYF
j_call: TRBJ1-1; d_call: NA; v_call: TRBV6-4; cdr3_length: 13; clone_size: NA; cdr3_nt: TGTGCCGGCCCGACAGTGATGAACACTGAAGCTTTCTTT; cdr3_aa: CAGPTVMNTEAFF
j_call: TRBJ1-3; d_call: NA; v_call: TRBV9; cdr3_length: 14; clone_size: NA; cdr3_nt: TGTGCCAGCAGCGTAGTGGCAGCTGGAAACACCATATATTTT; cdr3_aa: CASSVVAAGNTIYF
j_call: TRBJ2-7; d_call: NA; v_call: TRBV11-3; cdr3_length: 13; clone_size: NA; cdr3_nt: TGTGCCAGCAGCCCTGGCCAGGTGCACGAGCAGTACTTC; cdr3_aa: CASSPGQVHEQYF
j_call: TRBJ1-1; d_call: TRBD1; v_call: TRBV11-3; cdr3_length: 15; clone_size: NA; cdr3_nt: TGTGCCAGCAGCCCTACGACAGGGGTGAACACTGAAGCTTTCTTT; cdr3_aa: CASSPTTGVNTEAFF
j_call: TRBJ2-1; d_call: TRBD2; v_call: TRBV5-1; cdr3_length: 16; clone_size: NA; cdr3_nt: TGCGCCAGCAGCCCCGCGCTGGCTAGCGGGGTAGGTGAGCAGTTCTTC; cdr3_aa: CASSPALASGVGEQFF
j_call: TRBJ1-1; d_call: NA; v_call: TRBV14; cdr3_length: 15; clone_size: NA; cdr3_nt: TGTGCCAGCAGCCTTTCCCCCGCGGGGATCGCTGAAGCTTTCTTT; cdr3_aa: CASSLSPAGIAEAFF
j_call: TRBJ2-1; d_call: TRBD2; v_call: TRBV6-5; cdr3_length: 14; clone_size: NA; cdr3_nt: TGTGCCAGCACCCCCTCACTAGCGAGGAATGAGCAGTTCTTC; cdr3_aa: CASTPSLARNEQFF
j_call: TRBJ2-3; d_call: TRBD2; v_call: TRBV7-9; cdr3_length: 17; clone_size: NA; cdr3_nt: TGTGCCAGCAGCTCTAGCGGGGGAAACCCCGTCACAGATACGCAGTATTTT; cdr3_aa: CASSSSGGNPVTDTQYF
j_call: TRBJ2-3; d_call: TRBD1; v_call: TRBV19; cdr3_length: 16; clone_size: NA; cdr3_nt: TGTGCCAGTAGTATTGCAGGGACAGGAGGCACAGATACGCAGTATTTT; cdr3_aa: CASSIAGTGGTDTQYF
j_call: TRBJ1-5; d_call: NA; v_call: TRBV15; cdr3_length: 17; clone_size: NA; cdr3_nt: TGTGCCACCAGCAGAGATATGACAGGCGCCTACAATCAGCCCCAGCATTTT; cdr3_aa: CATSRDMTGAYNQPQHF
j_call: TRBJ2-3; d_call: NA; v_call: TRBV30; cdr3_length: 13; clone_size: NA; cdr3_nt: TGTGCCTGGAGTGCGCAGTCCTCGGATACGCAGTATTTT; cdr3_aa: CAWSAQSSDTQYF
j_call: TRBJ2-7; d_call: NA; v_call: TRBV27; cdr3_length: 14; clone_size: NA; cdr3_nt: TGTGCCAGCAGCCTCCTCGGGGGTTTCGACGAGCAGTACTTC; cdr3_aa: CASSLLGGFDEQYF
j_call: TRBJ2-7; d_call: TRBD1; v_call: TRBV7-8; cdr3_length: 14; clone_size: NA; cdr3_nt: TGTGCCAGCAGCTGGGCCGGGACAGGGGGCGAGCAGTACTTC; cdr3_aa: CASSWAGTGGEQYF
j_call: TRBJ2-3; d_call: NA; v_call: TRBV9; cdr3_length: 18; clone_size: NA; cdr3_nt: TGTGCCAGCAGCGTAGGTCTTGCGTGGCGGGATAGCACAGATACGCAGTATTTT; cdr3_aa: CASSVGLAWRDSTDTQYF
j_call: TRBJ1-2; d_call: TRBD1; v_call: TRBV15; cdr3_length: 15; clone_size: NA; cdr3_nt: TGTGCCACCAGCAGAGATTCACAGGGGGCGCTTGGCTACACCTTC; cdr3_aa: CATSRDSQGALGYTF
j_call: TRBJ2-7; d_call: NA; v_call: TRBV29-1; cdr3_length: 11; clone_size: NA; cdr3_nt: TGCAGCGCCACAGGGTACCACGAGCAGTACTTC; cdr3_aa: CSATGYHEQYF
j_call: TRBJ1-1; d_call: NA; v_call: TRBV28; cdr3_length: 14; clone_size: once; cdr3_nt: TGTGCCAGCAGTCCAGACAGGAAAAACACTGAAGCTTTCTTT; cdr3_aa: CASSPDRKNTEAFF
j_call: TRBJ1-2; d_call: TRBD1; v_call: TRBV6-5; cdr3_length: 13; clone_size: NA; cdr3_nt: TGTGCCAGCAGTTGGTACAGGGGCGATGGCTACACCTTC; cdr3_aa: CASSWYRGDGYTF
j_call: TRBJ2-2; d_call: TRBD1; v_call: TRBV5-1; cdr3_length: 14; clone_size: few; cdr3_nt: TGCGCCAGCAGAGGGGGCATGGGACCTGGGGAGCTGTTTTTT; cdr3_aa: CASRGGMGPGELFF
j_call: TRBJ1-5; d_call: TRBD1; v_call: TRBV7-2; cdr3_length: 15; clone_size: NA; cdr3_nt: TGTGCCAGCAGCTTAGGGACAGGGTATTACCAGCCCCAGCATTTT; cdr3_aa: CASSLGTGYYQPQHF
j_call: TRBJ2-1; d_call: TRBD1; v_call: TRBV3-1/TRBV3-2; cdr3_length: 12; clone_size: NA; cdr3_nt: TGTGCCAGCAGCCCTGGACAGGGAACTGAATTCTTC; cdr3_aa: CASSPGQGTEFF
j_call: TRBJ1-6; d_call: TRBD1; v_call: TRBV6-2/TRBV6-3; cdr3_length: 15; clone_size: NA; cdr3_nt: TGTGCCAGCAGCAATACAGGGGGCGCATATTCACCCCTCCACTTT; cdr3_aa: CASSNTGGAYSPLHF
j_call: TRBJ1-3; d_call: TRBD1; v_call: TRBV2; cdr3_length: 15; clone_size: NA; cdr3_nt: TGTGCCAGCAGTGAGGGACAGGGGTCTGGAAACACCATATATTTT; cdr3_aa: CASSEGQGSGNTIYF
j_call: TRBJ1-5; d_call: TRBD1; v_call: TRBV6-5; cdr3_length: 15; clone_size: once; cdr3_nt: TGTGCCAGCAGTTACGACAGGGGAGGCAATCAGCCCCAGCATTTT; cdr3_aa: CASSYDRGGNQPQHF
j_call: TRBJ2-1; d_call: NA; v_call: TRBV29-1; cdr3_length: 15; clone_size: NA; cdr3_nt: TGCAGCGTATCGCAGGAGGTCAACTCCTACAATGAGCAGTTCTTC; cdr3_aa: CSVSQEVNSYNEQFF
j_call: TRBJ2-7; d_call: TRBD1; v_call: TRBV30; cdr3_length: 15; clone_size: medium-sized; cdr3_nt: TGTGCCTGGGCCGACGGGACAGGGGGTCCCTACGAGCAGTACTTC; cdr3_aa: CAWADGTGGPYEQYF
j_call: TRBJ2-1; d_call: NA; v_call: TRBV6-4; cdr3_length: 15; clone_size: NA; cdr3_nt: TGTGCCAGCAGTATGGGCGGAGGCGACTACAATGAGCAGTTCTTC; cdr3_aa: CASSMGGGDYNEQFF
j_call: TRBJ2-3; d_call: TRBD2; v_call: TRBV28; cdr3_length: 20; clone_size: NA; cdr3_nt: TGTGCCAGCAGGGTGCCCCTCGGGCGGGAGAGGAGGTCTAGCACAGATACGCAGTATTTT; cdr3_aa: CASRVPLGRERRSSTDTQYF
j_call: TRBJ1-6; d_call: NA; v_call: TRBV28; cdr3_length: 15; clone_size: NA; cdr3_nt: TGTGCCAGCAAACCAGGGATCATCCTTAATTCACCCCTCCACTTT; cdr3_aa: CASKPGIILNSPLHF
j_call: TRBJ2-3; d_call: TRBD1; v_call: TRBV30; cdr3_length: 14; clone_size: NA; cdr3_nt: TGTGCCTGGAGTGGGACAGCCGGAGGACAGGCGCAGTATTTT; cdr3_aa: CAWSGTAGGQAQYF
j_call: TRBJ1-2; d_call: NA; v_call: TRBV30; cdr3_length: 13; clone_size: NA; cdr3_nt: TGTGCCTGGAGTCCCACGGGGGACTATGGCTACACCTTC; cdr3_aa: CAWSPTGDYGYTF
j_call: TRBJ2-3; d_call: TRBD2; v_call: TRBV6-4; cdr3_length: 14; clone_size: once; cdr3_nt: TGTGCCGAGATACGGGGGGAGAGCACAGATACGCAGTATTTT; cdr3_aa: CAEIRGESTDTQYF
j_call: TRBJ1-6; d_call: TRBD1; v_call: TRBV7-3; cdr3_length: 12; clone_size: NA; cdr3_nt: TGTGCCAGCAGCTTAGGGACAGGACCCCTCCACTTT; cdr3_aa: CASSLGTGPLHF
j_call: TRBJ1-1; d_call: TRBD1; v_call: TRBV5-4; cdr3_length: 16; clone_size: NA; cdr3_nt: TGTGCCAGCAGCGACCCGGGACAGGGTATGAACACTGAAGCTTTCTTT; cdr3_aa: CASSDPGQGMNTEAFF
j_call: TRBJ2-3; d_call: TRBD2; v_call: TRBV28; cdr3_length: 14; clone_size: NA; cdr3_nt: TGTGCCACCAAGGGACTAGCGGGAACGGATACGCAGTATTTT; cdr3_aa: CATKGLAGTDTQYF
j_call: TRBJ1-2; d_call: TRBD1; v_call: TRBV18; cdr3_length: 16; clone_size: NA; cdr3_nt: TGTGCCAGCTCACCGACAGGGATAGGGGTCGGGGTTGGCTACACCTTC; cdr3_aa: CASSPTGIGVGVGYTF
j_call: TRBJ1-2; d_call: NA; v_call: TRBV10-3; cdr3_length: 13; clone_size: once; cdr3_nt: TGTGCCACCCTAGAAGGGGGAGTTGGCGGCTACACCTTC; cdr3_aa: CATLEGGVGGYTF
j_call: TRBJ1-6; d_call: TRBD1; v_call: TRBV13; cdr3_length: 15; clone_size: NA; cdr3_nt: TGTGCCAGCAGTGAGGGGACAGGTGATAATTCACCCCTCCACTTT; cdr3_aa: CASSEGTGDNSPLHF
j_call: TRBJ1-2; d_call: NA; v_call: TRBV2; cdr3_length: 13; clone_size: NA; cdr3_nt: TGTGCCAGCAGTGAAGCGCACACCTATGGCTACACCTTC; cdr3_aa: CASSEAHTYGYTF
j_call: TRBJ2-7; d_call: NA; v_call: TRBV7-9; cdr3_length: 12; clone_size: NA; cdr3_nt: TGTGCCAGCAGCTACTCGGGCTACGAGCAGTACTTC; cdr3_aa: CASSYSGYEQYF
j_call: TRBJ2-2; d_call: NA; v_call: TRBV30; cdr3_length: 14; clone_size: NA; cdr3_nt: TGTGCCTGGAGCCAGACGGGGAACACCGGGGAGCTGTTTTTT; cdr3_aa: CAWSQTGNTGELFF
j_call: TRBJ2-5; d_call: NA; v_call: TRBV15; cdr3_length: 17; clone_size: NA; cdr3_nt: TGTGCCACCAGCAGATTGGTTTCAGGTCGGGGTCAAGAGACCCAGTACTTC; cdr3_aa: CATSRLVSGRGQETQYF
j_call: TRBJ2-6; d_call: NA; v_call: TRBV9; cdr3_length: 15; clone_size: NA; cdr3_nt: TGTGCCAGCAGCGCGGACATCTCTGGGGCCAACGTCCTGACTTTC; cdr3_aa: CASSADISGANVLTF
j_call: TRBJ1-2; d_call: TRBD1; v_call: TRBV27; cdr3_length: 14; clone_size: once; cdr3_nt: TGTGCCAGCAGGTTCCGACAGGGGAGGTGGGGCTACACCTTC; cdr3_aa: CASRFRQGRWGYTF
j_call: TRBJ1-1; d_call: NA; v_call: TRBV19; cdr3_length: 12; clone_size: NA; cdr3_nt: TGTGCCACACTTTTCATGAACACTGAAGCTTTCTTT; cdr3_aa: CATLFMNTEAFF
j_call: TRBJ2-7; d_call: NA; v_call: TRBV5-1; cdr3_length: 13; clone_size: NA; cdr3_nt: TGCGCCAGCACTGGCCCAGGGTTATACGAGCAGTACTTC; cdr3_aa: CASTGPGLYEQYF
j_call: TRBJ1-6; d_call: TRBD1; v_call: TRBV18; cdr3_length: 13; clone_size: few; cdr3_nt: TGTGCCAAGGGGGACAGGGGTAAGGGACCCCTCCACTTT; cdr3_aa: CAKGDRGKGPLHF
j_call: TRBJ2-2; d_call: NA; v_call: TRBV30; cdr3_length: 14; clone_size: NA; cdr3_nt: TGTGCCTGGGTTTACAGAGATAACACCGGGGAGCTGTTTTTT; cdr3_aa: CAWVYRDNTGELFF
j_call: TRBJ1-5; d_call: TRBD1; v_call: TRBV6-2/TRBV6-3; cdr3_length: 15; clone_size: NA; cdr3_nt: TGTGCCAGCAGTAACCCAGGGGGCCTCAATCAGCCCCAGCATTTT; cdr3_aa: CASSNPGGLNQPQHF
j_call: TRBJ2-7; d_call: TRBD2; v_call: TRBV11-2; cdr3_length: 15; clone_size: NA; cdr3_nt: TGTGCCAGCAGCCCGGCTAGCGGCCCGATTTACGAGCAGTACTTC; cdr3_aa: CASSPASGPIYEQYF